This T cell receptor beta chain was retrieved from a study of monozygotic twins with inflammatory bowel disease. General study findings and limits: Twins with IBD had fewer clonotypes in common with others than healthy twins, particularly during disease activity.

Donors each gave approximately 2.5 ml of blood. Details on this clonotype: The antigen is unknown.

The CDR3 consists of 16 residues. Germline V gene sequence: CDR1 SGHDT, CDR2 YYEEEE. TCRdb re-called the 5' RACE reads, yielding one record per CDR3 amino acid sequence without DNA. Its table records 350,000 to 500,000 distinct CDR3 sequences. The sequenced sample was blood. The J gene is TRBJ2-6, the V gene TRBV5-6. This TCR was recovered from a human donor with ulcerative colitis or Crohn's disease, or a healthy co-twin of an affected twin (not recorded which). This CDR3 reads CASSLDSGSGANVLTF.